This T cell receptor (beta chain) originates from a study of lymphopenia after photon versus proton radiotherapy. Germline assignment: CDR1 SGDLS and CDR2 YYNGEE. The ends lost 3 bases at V and 5 bases at J; junction bases unmatched: 11. This CDR3 is built from 16 residues. Points from the study as a whole: Proton therapy kept repertoires fairly stable, unlike photons, which gained effector/memory cells. Better survival with proton therapy was suggested as possible, not demonstrated. Oligoclonal CD8+ Temra expansion after nadir drove photon patients' diversity drop.

Only in-frame clones appear in the TCRdb table, and some are missing; sequencing was by immunoSEQ multiplex PCR. Here the sample spans 20,000 to 25,000 clones, 75% to 90% being singletons. The table lists this clone with a count of one. Its cognate antigen is unknown. Sequences were derived from peripheral blood, sampled from a patient treated with photon-based radiotherapy. J is TRBJ2-5 and V is TRBV9, with 9 nucleotides matching TRBD2. The sequence was obtained from a man between 60 and 75 years old with pancreatic cancer. The CDR3 sequence: CASSAGGAGGQETQYF. Here the CDR3 DNA reads TGTGCCAGCAGCGCAGGTGGAGCGGGGGGCCAGGAGACCCAGTACTTC.